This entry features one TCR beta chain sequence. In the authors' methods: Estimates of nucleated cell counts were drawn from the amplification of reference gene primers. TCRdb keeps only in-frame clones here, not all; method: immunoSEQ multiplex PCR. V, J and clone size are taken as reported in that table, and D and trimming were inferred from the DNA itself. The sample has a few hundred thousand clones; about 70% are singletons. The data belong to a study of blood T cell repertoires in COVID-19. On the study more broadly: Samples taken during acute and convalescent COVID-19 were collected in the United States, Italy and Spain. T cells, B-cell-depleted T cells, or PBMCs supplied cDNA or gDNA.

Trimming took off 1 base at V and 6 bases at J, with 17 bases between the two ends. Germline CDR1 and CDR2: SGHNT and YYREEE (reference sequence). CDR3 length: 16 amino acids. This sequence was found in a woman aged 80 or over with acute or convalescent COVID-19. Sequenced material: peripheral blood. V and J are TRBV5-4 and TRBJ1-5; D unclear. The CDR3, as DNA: TGTGCCAGCAGCTTGACAGCCGACACGGCCAGTCAGCCCCAGCATTTT. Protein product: CASSLTADTASQPQHF.